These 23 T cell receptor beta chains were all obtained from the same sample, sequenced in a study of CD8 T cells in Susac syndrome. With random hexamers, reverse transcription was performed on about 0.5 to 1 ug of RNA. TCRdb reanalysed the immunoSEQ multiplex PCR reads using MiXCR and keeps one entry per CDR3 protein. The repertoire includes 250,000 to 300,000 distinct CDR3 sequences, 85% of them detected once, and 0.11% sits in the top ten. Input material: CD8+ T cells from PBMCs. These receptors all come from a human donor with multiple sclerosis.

The CDR3 DNA follows: TGTGCCATCAGTACATCGGGAGGGGAAGAAGGCTACACCTTC. Translated, it gives CAISTSGGEEGYTF. The rearrangement uses TRBV10-3 and TRBJ1-2; D perhaps matches TRBD1 (5 bases). The CDR3 has 14 residues. V dropped 5 bases and J dropped 8 bases, with 18 bases sitting between them. Germline V gene lookup returns CDR1 ENHRY and CDR2 SYGVKD.

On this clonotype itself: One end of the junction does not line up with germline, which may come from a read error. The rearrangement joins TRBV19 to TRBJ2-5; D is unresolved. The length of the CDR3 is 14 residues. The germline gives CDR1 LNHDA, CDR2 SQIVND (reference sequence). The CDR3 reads CASSISSSGDKPHF. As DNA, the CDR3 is TGTGCCAGTAGTATTTCGTCGTCAGGCGATAAACCCCACTTC. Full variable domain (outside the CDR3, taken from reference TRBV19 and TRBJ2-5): DGGITQSPKYLFRKEGQNVTLSCEQNLNHDAMYWYRQDPGQGLRLIYYSQIVNDFQKGDIAEGYSVSREKKESFPLTVTSAQKNPTAFYLCASSISSSGDKPHFGPGTRLLVL.

CDR3 coding DNA: TGTGCCACGCCGTCGTCTTCTAACTATGGCTACACCTTC. This codes for CATPSSSNYGYTF. The chain combines TRBV28 with TRBJ1-2; no clear D. Trimming cost V 10 bases and J 0 bases, with 12 bases left between them. CDR1 is MDHEN, CDR2 SYDVKM, per germline. The CDR3 totals 13 residues.

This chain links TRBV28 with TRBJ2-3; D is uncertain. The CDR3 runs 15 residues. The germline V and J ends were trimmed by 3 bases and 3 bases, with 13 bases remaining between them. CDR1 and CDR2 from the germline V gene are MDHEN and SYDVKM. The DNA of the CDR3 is TGTGCCAGCAGTTTTTTTGGGGTTAAGACAGATACGCAGTATTTT. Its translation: CASSFFGVKTDTQYF.

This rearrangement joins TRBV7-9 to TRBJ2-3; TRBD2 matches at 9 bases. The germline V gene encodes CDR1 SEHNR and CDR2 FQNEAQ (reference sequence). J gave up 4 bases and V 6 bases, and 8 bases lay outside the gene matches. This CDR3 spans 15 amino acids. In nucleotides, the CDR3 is TGTGCCAGCAGACCGACTAGCGGTGGGCCAGATACGCAGTATTTT. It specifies CASRPTSGGPDTQYF.

The CDR3 loop is CASSTGEGPGYTF. The DNA for the CDR3 is TGTGCCAGCAGCACCGGTGAGGGGCCTGGCTACACCTTC. V and J are TRBV28 and TRBJ1-2, with a possible D match to TRBD1 (5 bases). The CDR3 is made up of 13 amino acids. Germline lookup yields CDR1 MDHEN and CDR2 SYDVKM. V was cut by 6 bases and J by 7 bases, with 15 bases left in between.

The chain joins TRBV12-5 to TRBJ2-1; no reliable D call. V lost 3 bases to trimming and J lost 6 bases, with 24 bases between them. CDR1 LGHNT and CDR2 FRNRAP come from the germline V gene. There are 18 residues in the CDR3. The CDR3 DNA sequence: TGTGCTAGTGGTTTTGCCCCACTAAGGGTATCCCACGGCAATGAGCAGTTCTTC. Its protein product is CASGFAPLRVSHGNEQFF. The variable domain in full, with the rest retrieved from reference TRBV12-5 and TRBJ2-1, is DARVTQTPRHKVTEMGQEVTMRCQPILGHNTVFWYRQTMMQGLELLAYFRNRAPLDDSGMPKDRFSAEMPDATLATLKIQPSEPRDSAVYFCASGFAPLRVSHGNEQFFGPGTRLTVL.

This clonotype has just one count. CDR3 in amino acids: CASSLNWVEKLFF. The CDR3 nucleotides read TGTGCCAGCAGTTTAAATTGGGTAGAAAAACTGTTTTTT. This chain uses TRBV27 with TRBJ1-4, with D unclear. V lost 2 bases and J 8 bases, leaving 9 bases between the germline ends. This CDR3 region has 13 residues. In germline, CDR1 is MNHEY, CDR2 SMNVEV (reference sequence). Drawing the rest from reference TRBV27 and TRBJ1-4, the complete variable domain is EAQVTQNPRYLITVTGKKLTVTCSQNMNHEYMSWYRQDPGLGLRQIYYSMNVEVTDKGDVPEGYKVSRKEKRNFPLILESPSPNQTSLYFCASSLNWVEKLFFGSGTQLSVL.

In DNA, the CDR3 is TGCGCCAGCAGCTCCTCGACAGGGGAAGGCAATCAGCCCCAGCATTTT. Its translation is CASSSSTGEGNQPQHF. The chain uses TRBV5-1 and TRBJ1-5, with 8 bases lining up with TRBD1. This CDR3 contains 16 residues. Germline CDR1 SGHRS, CDR2 YFSETQ. Trimming cost V 3 bases and J 2 bases; bases outside gene matches: 7.

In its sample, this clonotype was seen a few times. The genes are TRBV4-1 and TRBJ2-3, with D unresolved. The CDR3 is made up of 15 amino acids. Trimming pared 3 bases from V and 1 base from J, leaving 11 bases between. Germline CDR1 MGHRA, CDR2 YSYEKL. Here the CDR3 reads CASSHSRVGTDTQYF. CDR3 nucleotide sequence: TGCGCCAGCAGCCACTCACGGGTGGGCACAGATACGCAGTATTTT.

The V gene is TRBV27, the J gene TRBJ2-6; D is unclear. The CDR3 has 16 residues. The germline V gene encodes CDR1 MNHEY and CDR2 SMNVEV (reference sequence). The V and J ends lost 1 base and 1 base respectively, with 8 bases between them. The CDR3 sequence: CASSLYTASGANVLTF. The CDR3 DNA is TGTGCCAGCAGTTTATACACAGCGTCTGGGGCCAACGTCCTGACTTTC.

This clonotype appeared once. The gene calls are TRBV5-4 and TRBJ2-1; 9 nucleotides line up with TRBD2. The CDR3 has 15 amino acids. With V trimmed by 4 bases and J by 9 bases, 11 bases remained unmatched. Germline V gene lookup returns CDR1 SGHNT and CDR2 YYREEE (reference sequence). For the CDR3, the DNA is TGTGCCAGCAGCCTCAGCGGGAGGACTCCGGGTGAGCAGTTCTTC. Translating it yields CASSLSGRTPGEQFF.

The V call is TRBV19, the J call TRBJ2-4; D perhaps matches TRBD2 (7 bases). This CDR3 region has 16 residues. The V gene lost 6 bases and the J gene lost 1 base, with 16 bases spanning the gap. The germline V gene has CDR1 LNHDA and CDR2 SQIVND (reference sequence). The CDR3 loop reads CASSGGLWDAKNIQYF. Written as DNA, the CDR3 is TGTGCCAGTAGCGGGGGGCTTTGGGATGCCAAAAACATTCAGTACTTC.

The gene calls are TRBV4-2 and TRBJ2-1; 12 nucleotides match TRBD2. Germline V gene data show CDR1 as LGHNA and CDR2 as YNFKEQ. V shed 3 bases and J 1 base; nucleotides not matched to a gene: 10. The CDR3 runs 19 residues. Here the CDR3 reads CASSHRLAGAVGSYNEQFF. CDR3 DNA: TGTGCCAGCAGCCACCGACTAGCGGGAGCGGTTGGGTCCTACAATGAGCAGTTCTTC.

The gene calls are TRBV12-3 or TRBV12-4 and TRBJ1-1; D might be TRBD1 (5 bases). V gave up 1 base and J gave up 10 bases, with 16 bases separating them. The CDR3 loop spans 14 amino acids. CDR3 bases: TGTGCCAGCAGTTTAGGGTTCGGGGGGGGATTAGCTTTCTTT. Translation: CASSLGFGGGLAFF.

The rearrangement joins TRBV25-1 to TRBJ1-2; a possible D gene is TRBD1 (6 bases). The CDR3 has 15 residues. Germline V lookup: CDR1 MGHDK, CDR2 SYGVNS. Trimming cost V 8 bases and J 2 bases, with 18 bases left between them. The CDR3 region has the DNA TGTGCCAGCCAAGGACAGTCCAAGGGGAACTATGGCTACACCTTC. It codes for CASQGQSKGNYGYTF.

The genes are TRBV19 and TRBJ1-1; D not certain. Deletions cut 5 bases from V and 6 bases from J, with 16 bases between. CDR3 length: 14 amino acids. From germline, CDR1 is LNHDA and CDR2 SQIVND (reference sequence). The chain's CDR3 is CASSPLVRRPEAFF. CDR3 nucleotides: TGTGCCAGTAGTCCCCTAGTCCGGCGACCTGAAGCTTTCTTT.

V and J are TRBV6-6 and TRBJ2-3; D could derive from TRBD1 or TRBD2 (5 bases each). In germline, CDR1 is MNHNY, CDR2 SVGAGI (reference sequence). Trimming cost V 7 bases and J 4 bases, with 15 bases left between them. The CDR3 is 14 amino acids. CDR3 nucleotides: TGTGCCAGCACGGGTCCCGGGGCTGCAGATACGCAGTATTTT. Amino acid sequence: CASTGPGAADTQYF.

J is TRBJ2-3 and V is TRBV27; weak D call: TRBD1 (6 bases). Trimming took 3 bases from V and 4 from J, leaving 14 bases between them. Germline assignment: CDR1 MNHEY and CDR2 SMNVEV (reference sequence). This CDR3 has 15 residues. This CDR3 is CASSFVRGIADTQYF. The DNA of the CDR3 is TGTGCCAGCAGTTTTGTCAGGGGAATAGCAGATACGCAGTATTTT.

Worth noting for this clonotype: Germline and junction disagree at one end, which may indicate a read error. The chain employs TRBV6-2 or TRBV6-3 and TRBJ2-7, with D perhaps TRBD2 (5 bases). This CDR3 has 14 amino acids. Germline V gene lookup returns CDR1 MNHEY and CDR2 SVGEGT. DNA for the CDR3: TGTGTCAGCAGTTACCGAAAGCGGTCCTACGAGCAGTACTTC. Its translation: CVSSYRKRSYEQYF.

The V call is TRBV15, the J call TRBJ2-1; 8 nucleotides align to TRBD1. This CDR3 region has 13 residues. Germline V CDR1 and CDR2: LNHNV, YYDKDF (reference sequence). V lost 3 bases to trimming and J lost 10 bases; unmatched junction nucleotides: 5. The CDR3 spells CATSSGQGAEQFF. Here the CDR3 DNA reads TGTGCCACCAGCAGTGGACAGGGAGCCGAGCAGTTCTTC.

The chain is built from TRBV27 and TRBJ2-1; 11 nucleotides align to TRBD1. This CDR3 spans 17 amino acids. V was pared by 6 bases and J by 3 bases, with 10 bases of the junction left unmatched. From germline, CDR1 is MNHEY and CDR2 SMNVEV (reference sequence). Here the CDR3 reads CASSALRTGGIYNEQFF. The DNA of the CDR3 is TGTGCCAGCAGCGCGCTTAGGACAGGGGGCATCTACAATGAGCAGTTCTTC.

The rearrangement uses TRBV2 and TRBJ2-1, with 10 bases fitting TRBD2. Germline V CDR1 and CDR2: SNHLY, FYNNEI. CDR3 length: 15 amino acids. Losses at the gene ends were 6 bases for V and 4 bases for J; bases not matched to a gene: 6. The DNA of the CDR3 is TGTGCCAGCAGAAGGGGGACTAGCGCTTACAATGAGCAGTTCTTC. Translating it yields CASRRGTSAYNEQFF.